These T cell receptor beta chains were read from a single sample in a study of T cell responses to AZD1222 COVID-19 vaccine. Clones were read by immunoSEQ multiplex PCR, and TCRdb kept only the in-frame ones, dropping some. The sample has 68,000 or so clones; 80% to 85% are singletons. The source material was peripheral blood, sampled on day 0 of AZD1222 vaccination. The receptors originated from an adult in good health. The CDR3 runs from the conserved cysteine through the conserved F or W. D genes are given only for firm matches. Only part of the rows carry a size: once, few, many, or a class if the clone is expanded.

TRBJ2-1	.	.	TRBV19	CASSIRGDYNEQFF
TRBJ2-1	once	TRBD1	TRBV5-4	CASRRTGRDNEQFF
TRBJ2-2	.	TRBD2	TRBV9	CASSPGRGSVGELFF
TRBJ1-2	.	.	TRBV4-1	CASSPPTGLKPGYTF
TRBJ2-3	.	TRBD2	TRBV24-1	CATSDLGLAGGLDTQYF
TRBJ2-1	few	TRBD1	TRBV13	CASSSQDRGSYNEQFF
TRBJ2-2	once	.	TRBV10-3	CATKGLLEAGELFF
TRBJ1-2	.	TRBD1	TRBV5-6	CASSFGTGHSRYGYTF
TRBJ1-1	.	TRBD1	TRBV6-4	CASSSGQGGITEAFF
TRBJ2-2	.	.	TRBV28	CASSSSGVTGELFF
TRBJ2-3	.	TRBD1	TRBV23-1	CASSHGQEPRITDTQYF
TRBJ2-4	.	.	TRBV21-1	CASTSGGHKNIQYF
TRBJ2-7	.	TRBD1	TRBV9	CAIRPGQGAREQYF
TRBJ2-2	.	TRBD1	TRBV2	CARDRGRSDTGELFF
TRBJ1-1	.	TRBD1	TRBV5-1	CASSEQTGGTEAFF
TRBJ1-1	.	.	TRBV6-5	CASSYGAGGVNEAFF
TRBJ2-1	.	TRBD2	TRBV2	CASSSRATSGGAGDEQFF
TRBJ2-1	.	.	TRBV20-1	CSAPEYNEQFF
TRBJ2-5	.	TRBD2	TRBV12-3/TRBV12-4	CASSGTSYETQYF
TRBJ1-4	.	.	TRBV28	CASSLFSGEKLFF
TRBJ2-7	few	TRBD1	TRBV30	CAWSVKDRVREQYF
TRBJ2-3	.	TRBD2	TRBV20-1	CSASVGTSGGSSTDTQYF
TRBJ1-1	.	.	TRBV11-3	CASSLLRSTEAFF
TRBJ2-3	.	TRBD2	TRBV29-1	CSVSRGESGGRTDTQYF
TRBJ1-6	.	.	TRBV27	CASSLSILYSPLHF
TRBJ1-5	.	TRBD1	TRBV6-2/TRBV6-3	CASSYTGDQPQHF
TRBJ1-5	.	.	TRBV7-9	CASGADSNQPQHF
TRBJ2-1	once	TRBD1	TRBV4-3	CASSPTGGWQFF
TRBJ1-4	.	TRBD1	TRBV4-1	CASRHGQGRTNEKLFF
TRBJ2-2	once	TRBD1	TRBV3-1/TRBV3-2	CASSQGYRGRTGELFF
TRBJ2-2	.	TRBD2	TRBV4-3	CASSLVIGTSGGLRPGELFF
TRBJ1-2	.	.	TRBV20-1	CSARNYGYTF
TRBJ1-1	once	.	TRBV9	CASSARTENTEAFF
TRBJ2-1	.	TRBD2	TRBV6-2/TRBV6-3	CASSYPRDERGPLGQFF
TRBJ1-6	.	.	TRBV7-3	CASSPTDDSPLHF
TRBJ1-6	.	.	TRBV5-1	CASSLAGTASSYNSPLHF
TRBJ2-5	.	TRBD2	TRBV5-1	CASSLGGGQETQYF
TRBJ1-5	.	.	TRBV6-6	CASRDGNQPQHF
TRBJ2-2	.	.	TRBV5-1	CASSQARGTGELFF
TRBJ2-7	few	.	TRBV7-9	CASSLYGTPWQYF
TRBJ1-5	.	.	TRBV27	CASSPHNSNQPQHF
TRBJ2-7	.	TRBD1	TRBV10-3	CAISQLGQASYEQYF
TRBJ2-5	.	.	TRBV5-1	CASRSTLEETQYF
TRBJ1-1	.	.	TRBV11-1	CASSFRGAAEAFF
TRBJ1-1	once	.	TRBV19	CASRGNTEAFF
TRBJ2-7	.	TRBD1	TRBV7-2	CASNWDRGGDEQYF
TRBJ1-1	.	.	TRBV11-2	CASSIGRVPEAFF
TRBJ2-5	.	TRBD2	TRBV7-7	CASSLGLAGVETQYF
TRBJ2-7	.	.	TRBV18	CASSPPLFNREMSSLYEQYF
TRBJ1-2	.	.	TRBV6-6	CASSSQEGNYGYTF
TRBJ2-7	.	.	TRBV18	CASSPGHAGYEQYF
TRBJ1-4	.	.	TRBV6-5	CASSSRRVNNEKLFF
TRBJ2-5	once	.	TRBV5-6	CASSLRASETQYF
TRBJ1-1	.	.	TRBV29-1	CSVPRTDIPNTEAFF
TRBJ2-5	.	.	TRBV9	CASSVWGESQSETQYF
TRBJ1-3	few	TRBD1	TRBV15	CATSRDRGPGNTIYF
TRBJ2-1	.	.	TRBV7-9	CASSPPRRGVAYNEQFF